This T cell receptor (beta chain) was observed in a study of cytomegalovirus exposure and HLA in healthy donors. On the study more broadly: An earlier analysis found some 100 million unique TCR beta sequences from around 180 million T cells. Findings of the study overall: Earlier analysis found most TCR beta V segments productive about 87% or about 30% of the time. For presence/absence analyses, sequencing depth was assumed to be roughly uniform across donors.

Turning to this clone: What it recognizes is unknown.

PCR used 60 Vbeta primers and 13 Jbeta primers. Under the authors' procedure: Later work found 80 million or so unique TCR beta chains, with some 11 million shared. TCRdb's table, derived via immunoSEQ multiplex PCR, lists solely in-frame clones and lacks some. The V and J calls and clone size come from that table; D and trimming were worked out from the DNA. The data show tens of thousands of clones, and the top ten clones hold over 1.5%. Trimming removed 2 bases at V and 1 base at J, with 9 bases between. Per the germline V gene, CDR1 is MNHEY and CDR2 is SMNVEV (reference sequence). The CDR3 is 14 amino acids.

Sequencing used PBMCs. The source of this sequence is a woman in her 30s in good health and CMV-seronegative. The rearrangement joins TRBV27 to TRBJ2-7; tentatively, D is TRBD2 (6 bases). The CDR3 sequence is CASSLGGVSYEQYF. The CDR3 DNA reads as TGTGCCAGCAGTTTAGGAGGGGTGTCCTACGAGCAGTACTTC.